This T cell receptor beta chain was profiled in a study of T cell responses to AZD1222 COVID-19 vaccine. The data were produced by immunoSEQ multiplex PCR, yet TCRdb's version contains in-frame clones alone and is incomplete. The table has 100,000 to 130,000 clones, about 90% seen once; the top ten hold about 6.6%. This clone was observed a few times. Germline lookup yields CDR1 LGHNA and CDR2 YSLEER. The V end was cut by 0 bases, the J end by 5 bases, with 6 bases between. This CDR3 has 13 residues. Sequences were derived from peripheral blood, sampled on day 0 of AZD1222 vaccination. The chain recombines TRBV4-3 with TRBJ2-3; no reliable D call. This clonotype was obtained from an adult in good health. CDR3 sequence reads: CASSQELLDTQYF. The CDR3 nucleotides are TGCGCCAGCAGCCAAGAGTTGTTAGATACGCAGTATTTT.